This passage covers 16 T cell receptor beta chains from one sample sequenced in a study of T-cell memory formation after mild COVID-19. TCRdb used MiXCR to reprocess the 5' RACE reads, holding one entry per CDR3 protein. The sample shows roughly 130,000 distinct CDR3 sequences, less than 6.5% of them seen only once. The material sequenced was PBMCs or a T cell subset sorted from them (not recorded which). These receptors originate from an adult woman who had mild COVID-19 (a few samples of this study predate the infection). Cell type and time point are not known.

The chain couples TRBV24-1 to TRBJ2-3; 7 bases agree with TRBD1. The CDR3 has 16 amino acids. CDR1 is KGHDR and CDR2 is SFDVKD in the germline V gene. Losses at the gene ends were 6 bases for V and 3 bases for J; bases not matched to a gene: 11. The CDR3 reads CATSPSPTGYTDTQYF. CDR3 in DNA: TGTGCCACCAGTCCTTCCCCGACAGGGTATACAGATACGCAGTATTTT.

This clonotype was seen many times. J is TRBJ2-5 and V is TRBV5-4; the D gene is possibly TRBD2 (5 bases). Germline loops: CDR1 SGHNT, CDR2 YYREEE (reference sequence). V dropped 3 bases and J dropped 1 base, with 7 bases sitting between them. The CDR3 is 13 amino acids. As DNA, the CDR3 is TGTGCCAGCAGCTCCGGGATCCAAGAGACCCAGTACTTC. Its protein product is CASSSGIQETQYF.

This clonotype has just one count. The V and J genes are TRBV24-1 and TRBJ2-3; 7 bases match TRBD2. The germline V gene encodes CDR1 KGHDR and CDR2 SFDVKD. V was pared by 4 bases and J by 0 bases, with 15 bases of the junction left unmatched. There are 19 residues in the CDR3. CDR3 loop: CATSDRRAGIRSSTDTQYF. In DNA, the CDR3 is TGTGCCACCAGTGACCGACGAGCGGGGATACGGTCTAGCACAGATACGCAGTATTTT.

The table lists this clonotype with many counts. The rearrangement uses TRBV12-3 or TRBV12-4 and TRBJ2-1, with D maybe TRBD1 (6 bases). V was pared by 5 bases and J by 5 bases, with 16 bases between. The CDR3 loop spans 15 amino acids. The CDR3 nucleotides read TGTGCCAGCAGTCCACAGGGAAAGTTCGACAATGAGCAGTTCTTC. Amino acid sequence: CASSPQGKFDNEQFF.

This clonotype was observed a handful of times. This chain joins TRBV29-1 and TRBJ1-5, with 9 bases aligning to TRBD1. Germline CDR1 and CDR2: SQVTM and ANQGSEA. V lost 6 bases, J lost 6 bases, and 6 bases stayed unmatched. The CDR3 length is 13 residues. The CDR3 DNA reads TGCAGCGTCGCAGGGGACAGGGCTCAGCCCCAGCATTTT. It encodes CSVAGDRAQPQHF.

J is TRBJ2-2 and V is TRBV12-3 or TRBV12-4; 7 nucleotides match TRBD1. CDR3 length: 17 residues. Germline trimming cut 6 bases from V and 3 bases from J; bases unmatched to any gene: 13. CDR3 DNA: TGTGCCAGCAGACGGAGGTCGGACAGGACTTACACCGGGGAGCTGTTTTTT. This encodes CASRRRSDRTYTGELFF.

The gene calls are TRBV12-3 or TRBV12-4 and TRBJ1-5; D may be TRBD1 (5 bases). V was pared by 2 bases and J by 11 bases, with 19 bases between. This CDR3 has 15 residues. CDR3 sequence (DNA): TGTGCCAGCAGTTTACAGGGATCCCCGCAATGGACCCAGCATTTT. Amino acid sequence: CASSLQGSPQWTQHF.

This clonotype was seen a few times. The CDR3 reads CATSRDPDIQYF. The CDR3 region has the DNA TGTGCCACCAGCAGAGACCCCGACATTCAGTACTTC. The chain employs TRBV15 and TRBJ2-4, with unresolved D. The germline CDR1 and CDR2 sequences are LNHNV and YYDKDF (reference sequence). V lost 0 bases and J 8 bases, leaving 5 bases between the germline ends. The CDR3 runs 12 residues.

This clonotype was seen repeatedly, ten times or more. The rearrangement joins TRBV7-8 to TRBJ2-7; the match to TRBD1 covers 8 bases. The CDR3 totals 15 residues. Trimming cost V 1 base and J 3 bases; bases outside gene matches: 5. From germline, CDR1 is SGHVS and CDR2 FQNEAQ. The CDR3 region is CASSLGSGQGYEQYF. The CDR3 DNA follows: TGTGCCAGCAGCTTAGGATCCGGACAGGGCTACGAGCAGTACTTC.

This clonotype appeared a few times. The gene calls are TRBV12-3 or TRBV12-4 and TRBJ1-2; no definite D call. The CDR3 runs 15 residues. V gave up 5 bases and J gave up 5 bases, with 18 bases separating them. CDR3 loop: CASSPRRVVGYGYTF. In DNA, the CDR3 is TGTGCCAGCAGTCCCCGTCGCGTGGTTGGGTATGGCTACACCTTC.

The chain recombines TRBV5-6 with TRBJ2-2; D is uncertain. The CDR3 contains 14 residues. Trimming removed 3 bases at V and 5 bases at J, with 11 bases between. The germline V gene encodes CDR1 SGHDT and CDR2 YYEEEE. Here the CDR3 reads CASSSTEWTGELFF. The CDR3 DNA sequence: TGTGCCAGCAGCTCAACCGAATGGACCGGGGAGCTGTTTTTT.

The CDR3 DNA reads TGTGCCAGCACCATAGAAGAGACCCAGTACTTC. Encoded protein: CASTIEETQYF. The chain combines TRBV6-5 with TRBJ2-5, with no clear D. Trimming took off 7 bases at V and 3 bases at J, with 6 bases between the two ends. Germline V gene sequence: CDR1 MNHEY, CDR2 SVGAGI. This CDR3 spans 11 amino acids.

This clonotype has a count of ten or more. The chain has TRBV7-2 and TRBJ2-7; D unclear. Trimming took off 1 base at V and 9 bases at J, with 10 bases between the two ends. Germline-derived CDR1 and CDR2 are SGHTA and FQGNSA. CDR3 length equals 12 residues. The CDR3 protein is CASSLGSLGQYF. The CDR3 DNA reads TGTGCCAGCAGCTTAGGAAGCCTCGGGCAGTACTTC. The whole variable domain, remainder taken from reference TRBV7-2 and TRBJ2-7, is GAGVSQSPSNKVTEKGKDVELRCDPISGHTALYWYRQSLGQGLEFLIYFQGNSAPDKSGLPSDRFSAERTGGSVSTLTIQRTQQEDSAVYLCASSLGSLGQYFGPGTRLTVT.

This clonotype was counted only a few times. This chain links TRBV6-5 with TRBJ2-1; tentatively, D is TRBD1 or TRBD2 (6 bases each). Germline V gives CDR1 MNHEY, CDR2 SVGAGI. The V end lost 6 bases, the J end lost 4 bases, and 16 bases lay between the germline ends. This CDR3 contains 15 residues. The DNA for the CDR3 is TGTGCCAGCAGACGGGGGCCTCGGGGATACAATGAGCAGTTCTTC. Encoded protein: CASRRGPRGYNEQFF.

This clonotype was observed at least ten times. The genes are TRBV7-8 and TRBJ1-5, with TRBD1 identical over 7 bases. The V segment lost 5 bases and the J segment 7 bases; nucleotides outside the gene matches: 11. Per the germline V gene, CDR1 is SGHVS and CDR2 is FQNEAQ. The CDR3 loop spans 15 amino acids. The DNA of the CDR3 is TGTGCCAGCAGCCCGGGACAGAGAGTATGGCAGCCCCAGCATTTT. Its protein is CASSPGQRVWQPQHF.

This chain uses TRBV6-5 with TRBJ2-3; unclear D gene. Germline-derived CDR1 and CDR2 are MNHEY and SVGAGI. The length of the CDR3 is 15 residues. V was clipped by 0 bases and J by 0 bases, with 7 bases between them. For the CDR3, the DNA is TGTGCCAGCAGTTACTCGGGGATTAGCACAGATACGCAGTATTTT. It codes for CASSYSGISTDTQYF.